The 17 T cell receptor beta chains given below trace back to one sample, sequenced in a study of T cells in Graves' hyperthyroidism and ophthalmopathy (dated by TCRdb to between 2018 and 2021). The protocol used for the library was multiplex PCR. Instrument used: Illumina HiSeq 2000. The TCR beta CDR3 regions were amplified from the RNA transcripts. The TCR CDR3 was subjected to a first round of RT-PCR using the HTBI primer set and the Qiagen OneStep RT-PCR kit. The public reads were reanalyzed by TCRdb: fastp trimming at Q25, MiXCR alignment, in-frame beta chains only. Rows with one shared CDR3 protein collapse into an entry with the most common genes and DNA. For this sample there are about 720,000 distinct CDR3 sequences; about 19% appear just once. The ten most abundant clones make up 16% of the sample. What was sequenced was blood. These receptor sequences come from a woman aged 45-65 years with Graves' hyperthyroidism that later progressed to Graves' ophthalmopathy.

This clonotype was seen ten or more times. The V call is TRBV6-1, the J call TRBJ2-7; possibly TRBD1 for D (6 bases). V was cut by 8 bases and J by 0 bases, with 23 bases left in between. The germline V gene encodes CDR1 MNHNS and CDR2 SASEGT. There are 17 residues in the CDR3. For the CDR3, the DNA is TGTGCCAGCGGACCCTCCACAGGGCAGGGGAGCTCCTACGAGCAGTACTTC. It translates to CASGPSTGQGSSYEQYF.

The chain has TRBV6-1 and TRBJ2-2; either TRBD1 or TRBD2 may supply D (5 bases each). The CDR3 covers 14 residues. The germline V and J ends were trimmed by 7 bases and 5 bases, with 14 bases remaining between them. Germline CDR1 is MNHNS and CDR2 is SASEGT. CDR3 nucleotides: TGTGCCAGCAACCGGGGCTCGGGTACCGGGGAGCTGTTTTTT. Residues: CASNRGSGTGELFF.

This clonotype has only a few counts. The V call is TRBV6-4, the J call TRBJ1-5, with TRBD1 matching 9 bases. The CDR3 has 22 amino acids. Germline trimming cut 0 bases from V and 0 bases from J; bases unmatched to any gene: 18. Germline values: CDR1 MRHNA, CDR2 SNTAGT. CDR3 nucleotides: TGTGCCAGCAGTGACTCGAGGTCGGAAAGACAGGGACAGGGATATAGCAATCAGCCCCAGCATTTT. This sequence encodes CASSDSRSERQGQGYSNQPQHF.

CDR3 amino acids: CSVVPRDVETQYF. The CDR3 bases are TGCAGCGTCGTGCCCCGGGATGTAGAGACCCAGTACTTC. This sequence joins TRBV29-1 and TRBJ2-5; TRBD2 might be the D (5 bases). Deletions cut 6 bases from V and 4 bases from J, with 15 bases between. The CDR3 runs 13 residues. In germline, CDR1 is SQVTM, CDR2 ANQGSEA.

This clonotype has more than one count but fewer than ten. This chain links TRBV9 with TRBJ1-1; no clear D gene. Germline V lookup: CDR1 SGDLS, CDR2 YYNGEE. Trimming shortened V by 3 bases and J by 1 base, and 13 bases separated the two germline ends. This CDR3 has 15 amino acids. The CDR3 region is CASSASDGRNTEAFF. The CDR3, as DNA: TGTGCCAGCAGCGCTTCGGACGGTCGGAACACTGAAGCTTTCTTT.

This clonotype was observed at least ten times. J is TRBJ2-3 and V is TRBV12-3 or TRBV12-4, with 7 bases that match TRBD2. Losses at the gene ends were 5 bases for V and 4 bases for J; bases not matched to a gene: 12. The CDR3 is made up of 16 amino acids. The CDR3 DNA follows: TGTGCCAGCAGTCCTTGGGGAGGGAAGGTTTCAGATACGCAGTATTTT. Translated: CASSPWGGKVSDTQYF.

In this sample, this clonotype turned up a few times. The chain uses TRBV19 and TRBJ2-7; 9 nucleotides line up with TRBD1. The J segment lost 5 bases and the V segment lost 2 bases, leaving 4 bases of the junction unmatched. The germline V gene encodes CDR1 LNHDA and CDR2 SQIVND (reference sequence). This CDR3 is 14 amino acids long. The CDR3 loop reads CASSIRGQGNEQYF. The CDR3, as DNA: TGTGCCAGTAGTATACGTGGACAGGGGAACGAGCAGTACTTC.

J is TRBJ2-5 and V is TRBV20-1; the D gene is possibly TRBD2 (6 bases). Germline V gene data show CDR1 as DFQATT and CDR2 as SNEGSKA (reference sequence). CDR3 size: 11 residues. The CDR3 nucleotides read TGCGGGGGGACCTACAAAGAGACCCAGTACTTC. Encoded protein: CGGTYKETQYF.

V gene TRBV19 combines with J gene TRBJ1-1; possible D gene TRBD1, 6 bases. V was cut by 7 bases and J by 4 bases, with 13 bases left in between. CDR3 length equals 13 residues. Germline values: CDR1 LNHDA, CDR2 SQIVND (reference sequence). The CDR3 nucleotides are TGTGCCAGTAAGAAATCAGGGGCCACTGAAGCTTTCTTT. Translating gives CASKKSGATEAFF. Together with reference TRBV19 and TRBJ1-1, the CDR3 gives the full variable domain: DGGITQSPKYLFRKEGQNVTLSCEQNLNHDAMYWYRQDPGQGLRLIYYSQIVNDFQKGDIAEGYSVSREKKESFPLTVTSAQKNPTAFYLCASKKSGATEAFFGQGTRLTVV.

The V and J genes are TRBV7-9 and TRBJ2-7; D remains ambiguous. The V gene lost 5 bases and the J gene lost 3 bases, with 14 bases spanning the gap. Germline values: CDR1 SEHNR, CDR2 FQNEAQ (reference sequence). CDR3 size: 14 residues. The chain's CDR3 is CASSVSTSYYEQYF. CDR3 bases: TGTGCCAGCAGCGTCTCGACATCCTACTACGAGCAGTACTTC.

The J gene is TRBJ1-1, the V gene TRBV29-1; 8 nucleotides match TRBD1. Germline assignment: CDR1 SQVTM and CDR2 ANQGSEA. Losses at the gene ends were 6 bases for V and 4 bases for J; bases not matched to a gene: 10. The CDR3 loop spans 14 amino acids. CDR3 nucleotide sequence: TGCAGCGTAGCCTGGACAGGGCAGGGCACTGAAGCTTTCTTT. Amino acid sequence: CSVAWTGQGTEAFF.

This clonotype occurred a few times. V usage is TRBV4-2 and J usage is TRBJ2-3, with 11 bases aligning to TRBD2. J gave up 2 bases and V 5 bases, and 12 bases lay outside the gene matches. The length of the CDR3 is 18 residues. In germline, CDR1 is LGHNA, CDR2 YNFKEQ. CDR3 DNA sequence: TGTGCCAGCAGCTCCCGGGGTCCTAGCGGGGGGACCACAGATACGCAGTATTTT. This encodes CASSSRGPSGGTTDTQYF.

This clonotype was counted between two and nine times. The chain is built from TRBV3-1 and TRBJ2-5; D gene unclear. The germline V gene has CDR1 LGHDT and CDR2 YNNKEL (reference sequence). Trimming stripped 0 bases from V and 6 bases from J, with 17 bases between. The CDR3 totals 16 residues. The CDR3, as DNA: TGTGCCAGCAGCCAAGATCGGCGTAGAAGGACGAAGACCCAGTACTTC. This sequence encodes CASSQDRRRRTKTQYF.

The DNA for the CDR3 is TGTGCCAGCAGCCAAGAAGCAGGGTCTAGCAATCAGCCCCAGCATTTT. This translates into CASSQEAGSSNQPQHF. This chain joins TRBV4-2 and TRBJ1-5; D is possibly TRBD1 (5 bases). The CDR3 has 16 amino acids. Trimming took 0 bases from V and 0 from J, leaving 9 bases between them. Germline loops: CDR1 LGHNA, CDR2 YNFKEQ.

At least ten counts were recorded for this clonotype. The chain joins TRBV5-1 to TRBJ2-1; a possible D gene is TRBD2 (7 bases). The germline V and J ends were trimmed by 4 bases and 5 bases, with 16 bases remaining between them. In germline, CDR1 is SGHRS, CDR2 YFSETQ. CDR3 size: 15 residues. CDR3: CASSTLAGAHNEQFF. The CDR3 DNA reads as TGCGCCAGCAGCACTTTGGCGGGGGCTCACAATGAGCAGTTCTTC. Using reference TRBV5-1 and TRBJ2-1 for the parts outside the CDR3, the full variable domain is KAGVTQTPRYLIKTRGQQVTLSCSPISGHRSVSWYQQTPGQGLQFLFEYFSETQRNKGNFPGRFSGRQFSNSRSEMNVSTLELGDSALYLCASSTLAGAHNEQFFGPGTRLTVL.

As for this clonotype: A much larger clone lies a single base off, so this may be a read error. The CDR3 ends on some other residue instead of the conserved phenylalanine or tryptophan, so this is likely a read error. The rearrangement uses TRBV2 and TRBJ1-1; maybe TRBD1 (5 bases). Trimming took off 6 bases at V and 1 base at J, with 12 bases between the two ends. CDR3 size: 14 residues. From germline, CDR1 is SNHLY and CDR2 FYNNEI. CDR3: CASRGQRSNTEAFL. The CDR3 DNA follows: TGTGCCAGCAGGGGGCAGAGGTCGAACACTGAAGCTTTCCTT.

This clonotype appeared many times. This chain uses TRBV7-2 with TRBJ1-2; the D gene is possibly TRBD1 (6 bases). V was shortened by 0 bases and J by 7 bases, with 12 bases between the two germline ends. Germline lookup yields CDR1 SGHTA and CDR2 FQGNSA. CDR3 length: 14 residues. CDR3 protein: CASSLATRGIGYTF. In nucleotides, the CDR3 is TGTGCCAGCAGCTTAGCCACAAGGGGGATTGGCTACACCTTC.